A single sample is the source of the 7 T cell receptor beta chains below, sequenced in a study of OX40 agonist ivuxolimab in advanced cancers. The library was made by the immunoSEQ multiplex PCR assay. Not all clones reach the TCRdb copy of this immuneACCESS table, which keeps in-frame sequences only. Checked studies attribute under half of the gap to unresolved V genes and leave the rest unexplained. In this sample the table shows fewer than 85,000 clones, roughly 92% of which occur a single time. The top ten constitute 9.5% to 11% of the sample. The material was CD4+ or CD8+ T cells sorted from blood, obtained in a trial of the OX40 agonist ivuxolimab. These receptors originate from an adult with an advanced solid tumor such as melanoma, head and neck, liver or kidney cancer.

This clone was found once. The chain combines TRBV25-1 with TRBJ1-2, with D perhaps matching TRBD1 (6 bases). Germline CDR1 and CDR2: MGHDK and SYGVNS. The CDR3 is 13 amino acids. V dropped 4 bases and J dropped 2 bases, with 8 bases sitting between them. The CDR3 reads CASSGQGNYGYTF. The CDR3, as DNA: TGTGCCAGCAGTGGCCAGGGGAACTATGGCTACACCTTC.

V gene TRBV9 combines with J gene TRBJ2-7; TRBD1 aligns across 11 bases. V lost 1 base and J lost 3; bases outside the gene matches: 3. Per germline, CDR1 SGDLS and CDR2 YYNGEE. This CDR3 contains 15 residues. In DNA form, the CDR3 reads TGTGCCAGCAGCGTAAGGGGACAGGGGGTCTACGAGCAGTACTTC. Translated, it gives CASSVRGQGVYEQYF. Looking up the rest from reference TRBV9 and TRBJ2-7 gives the full variable domain: DSGVTQTPKHLITATGQRVTLRCSPRSGDLSVYWYQQSLDQGLQFLIQYYNGEERAKGNILERFSAQQFPDLHSELNLSSLELGDSALYFCASSVRGQGVYEQYFGPGTRLTVT.

The gene calls are TRBV25-1 and TRBJ2-5, with D possibly TRBD2 on 6 matching bases. This CDR3 spans 14 amino acids. The V end was cut by 4 bases, the J end by 5 bases, with 14 bases between. Per the germline V gene, CDR1 is MGHDK and CDR2 is SYGVNS. The CDR3 here is CASSVLASRETQYF. The DNA of the CDR3 is TGTGCCAGCAGTGTACTAGCTTCCAGGGAGACCCAGTACTTC.

This sequence joins TRBV5-1 and TRBJ2-7; D gene ambiguous. V was trimmed by 4 bases and J by 6 bases, leaving 14 bases between them. Germline CDR1 and CDR2: SGHRS and YFSETQ. The CDR3 contains 13 residues. As DNA, the CDR3 is TGCGCCAGCAGCGGGGTCAGGACGAGCGAGCAGTACTTC. Residues: CASSGVRTSEQYF.

CDR3 coding DNA: TGTGCCAGCTTGTTAAGGGGCGCTCTTGTAGACACTGAAGCTTTCTTT. Amino acids: CASLLRGALVDTEAFF. V gene TRBV27 combines with J gene TRBJ1-1; the D gene is possibly TRBD1 (5 bases). This CDR3 has 16 residues. Trimming pared 8 bases from V and 3 bases from J, leaving 22 bases between. The germline V gene has CDR1 MNHEY and CDR2 SMNVEV (reference sequence).

This chain connects TRBV18 to TRBJ2-1, with TRBD2 matching over 7 bases. The CDR3 is 16 amino acids. J was trimmed by 6 bases and V by 3 bases; bases with no gene match: 11. Germline CDR1 KGHSH, CDR2 LQKENI. The CDR3 region is CASSPTGRVMVNEQFF. The CDR3 nucleotides read TGTGCCAGCTCACCCACGGGGAGGGTAATGGTCAATGAGCAGTTCTTC.

The rearrangement uses TRBV7-6 and TRBJ2-3; D not resolved. CDR1 is SGHVS and CDR2 is FNYEAQ in the germline V gene. Trimming left V 2 bases short and J 4 bases short, with 10 bases between. This CDR3 region has 14 residues. CDR3 nucleotides: TGTGCCAGCAGCTTATCGCCTGGCGCAGATACGCAGTATTTT. Protein sequence: CASSLSPGADTQYF.